This T cell receptor (beta chain) was found in a study of beta chain features in type 1 diabetes. Study observations and caveats: All four CD4+ subsets of Type 1 diabetes patients contained TCRB CDR3s that were moderately but significantly shorter.

Notes on this clone: Antigen specificity is unknown.

Germline V gene sequence: CDR1 MNHEY, CDR2 SMNVEV (reference sequence). This CDR3 region has 14 residues. V was trimmed by 3 bases and J by 9 bases, leaving 17 bases between them. The authors reverse transcribed all of the isolated RNA, so sequencing captured expressed TCRB transcripts. Sequenced by immunoSEQ multiplex PCR; TCRdb stores in-frame clones only, minus some. The sample shows about 340,000 clones, around 9.3% of them seen only once. The sample comprised central memory CD4+ T cells from blood. The TCR was taken from a man aged 25-40 years with type 1 diabetes. The V call is TRBV27, the J call TRBJ1-1; possibly TRBD1 for D (6 bases). CDR3 amino acids: CASSFQEGGRKAFF. CDR3 coding DNA: TGTGCCAGCAGTTTCCAAGAAGGGGGGCGCAAAGCTTTCTTT.